Reported below is one T cell receptor (beta chain). V shed 6 bases, J shed 5 bases, and the junction held 7 bases outside the gene matches. Germline V lookup: CDR1 ENHRY, CDR2 SYGVKD. The CDR3 spans 14 residues. Repertoires were generated with immunoSEQ multiplex PCR, while TCRdb's copy carries only in-frame clones and drops some. This table has about 210,000 clones, under 90% appearing once. This entry comes from a study of blood T cell repertoires in COVID-19. Study summary: The cDNA or gDNA used as material had been derived from T cells, B-cell-depleted T cells, or PBMCs.

Sequencing was done on a sample of peripheral blood. The V gene is TRBV10-3, the J gene TRBJ2-5; 9 nucleotides line up with TRBD1. The source of this sequence is a woman older than 75 with COVID-19, enrolled during active disease. CDR3 DNA: TGTGCCATCAGACAGGGGGCTGGGGTTGAGACCCAGTACTTC. Residues: CAIRQGAGVETQYF.